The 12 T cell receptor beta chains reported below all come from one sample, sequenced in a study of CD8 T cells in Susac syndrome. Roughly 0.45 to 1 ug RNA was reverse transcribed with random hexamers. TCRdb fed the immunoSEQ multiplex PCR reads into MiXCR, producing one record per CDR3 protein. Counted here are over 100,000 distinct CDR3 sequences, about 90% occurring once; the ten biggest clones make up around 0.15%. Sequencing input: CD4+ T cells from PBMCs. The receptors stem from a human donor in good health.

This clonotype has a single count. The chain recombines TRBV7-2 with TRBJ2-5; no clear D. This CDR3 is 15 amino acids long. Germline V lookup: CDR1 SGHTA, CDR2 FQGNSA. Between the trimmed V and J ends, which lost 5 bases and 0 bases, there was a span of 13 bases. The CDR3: CASSPDRLYQETQYF. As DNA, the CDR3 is TGTGCCAGCAGCCCGGATCGGTTGTACCAAGAGACCCAGTACTTC.

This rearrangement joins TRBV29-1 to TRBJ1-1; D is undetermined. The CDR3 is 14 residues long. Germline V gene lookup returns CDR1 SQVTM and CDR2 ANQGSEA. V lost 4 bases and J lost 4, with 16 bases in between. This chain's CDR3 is CSVAPRLTRTEAFF. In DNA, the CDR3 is TGCAGCGTTGCGCCTCGGTTAACCCGCACTGAAGCTTTCTTT.

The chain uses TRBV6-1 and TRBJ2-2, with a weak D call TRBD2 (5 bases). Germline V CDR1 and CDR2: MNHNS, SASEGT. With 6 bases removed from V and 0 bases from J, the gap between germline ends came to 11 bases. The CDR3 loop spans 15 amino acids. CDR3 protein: CASRPGGPNTGELFF. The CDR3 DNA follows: TGTGCCAGCAGGCCCGGCGGGCCGAACACCGGGGAGCTGTTTTTT.

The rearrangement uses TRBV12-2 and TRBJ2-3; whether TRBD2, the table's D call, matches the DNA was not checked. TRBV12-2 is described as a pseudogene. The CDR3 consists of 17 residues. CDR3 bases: TGTGCAAGTCGCTTAGGGCGCGGAGCGGGATCATCAGATACGCAGTATTTT. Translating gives CASRLGRGAGSSDTQYF.

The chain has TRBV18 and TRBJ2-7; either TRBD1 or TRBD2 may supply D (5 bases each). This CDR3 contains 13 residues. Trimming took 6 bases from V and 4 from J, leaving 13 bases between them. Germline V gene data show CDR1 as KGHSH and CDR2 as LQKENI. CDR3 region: CASSPGTLYEQYF. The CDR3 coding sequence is TGTGCCAGCTCGCCCGGGACCCTATACGAGCAGTACTTC.

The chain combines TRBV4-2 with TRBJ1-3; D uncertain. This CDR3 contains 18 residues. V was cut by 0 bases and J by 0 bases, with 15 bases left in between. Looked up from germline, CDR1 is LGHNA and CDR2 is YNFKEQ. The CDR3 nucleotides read TGTGCCAGCAGCCAAGATAACCCAGGAATGAGCTCTGGAAACACCATATATTTT. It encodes CASSQDNPGMSSGNTIYF.

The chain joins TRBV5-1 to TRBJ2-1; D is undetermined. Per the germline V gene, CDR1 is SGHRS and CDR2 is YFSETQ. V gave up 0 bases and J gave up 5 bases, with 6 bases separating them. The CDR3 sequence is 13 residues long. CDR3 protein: CASSLVEDNEQFF. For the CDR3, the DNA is TGCGCCAGCAGCTTGGTGGAAGACAATGAGCAGTTCTTC.

CDR3 in amino acids: CASSPDSSTDTQYF. The CDR3, as DNA: TGTGCCAGCAGCCCAGACAGCAGCACAGATACGCAGTATTTT. V usage is TRBV14 and J usage is TRBJ2-3, with D perhaps matching TRBD1 (5 bases). V lost 4 bases and J 0 bases, leaving 8 bases between the germline ends. The CDR3 runs 14 residues. Germline CDR1 and CDR2: SGHDN and FVKESK.

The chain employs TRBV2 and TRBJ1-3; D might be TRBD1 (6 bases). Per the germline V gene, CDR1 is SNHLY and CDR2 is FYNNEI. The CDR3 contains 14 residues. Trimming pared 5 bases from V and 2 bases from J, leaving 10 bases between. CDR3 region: CASSSDSTGNTIYF. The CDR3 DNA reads TGTGCCAGCAGTTCGGACAGTACTGGAAACACCATATATTTT. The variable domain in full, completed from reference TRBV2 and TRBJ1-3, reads EPEVTQTPSHQVTQMGQEVILRCVPISNHLYFYWYRQILGQKVEFLVSFYNNEISEKSEIFDDQFSVERPDGSNFTLKIRSTKLEDSAMYFCASSSDSTGNTIYFGEGSWLTVV.

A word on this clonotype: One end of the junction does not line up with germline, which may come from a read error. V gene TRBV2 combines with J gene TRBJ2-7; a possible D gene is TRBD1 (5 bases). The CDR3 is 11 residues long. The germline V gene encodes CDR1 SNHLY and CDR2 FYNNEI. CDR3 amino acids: CACSQGYEQYF. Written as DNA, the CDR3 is TGTGCCTGCAGTCAGGGATACGAGCAGTACTTC.

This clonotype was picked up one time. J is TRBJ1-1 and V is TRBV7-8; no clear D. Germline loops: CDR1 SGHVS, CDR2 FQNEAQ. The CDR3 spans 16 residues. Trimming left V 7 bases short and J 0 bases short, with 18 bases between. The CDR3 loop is CASTIRTGLMNTEAFF. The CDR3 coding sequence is TGTGCCAGCACTATCCGGACCGGACTTATGAACACTGAAGCTTTCTTT.

The CDR3 region is CSASVSSGGGGTQYF. The CDR3 DNA is TGCAGCGCCTCCGTCTCTAGCGGGGGGGGTGGAACCCAGTACTTC. The chain links TRBV29-1 to TRBJ2-5, with 12 bases matching TRBD2. CDR1 is SQVTM, CDR2 ANQGSEA, per germline. Trimming took 7 bases from V and 8 from J; bases not matched to a gene: 14. The CDR3 has 15 residues.